A single sample gave rise to the 3 T cell receptor beta chains below, sequenced in a study of OX40 agonist ivuxolimab in advanced cancers. Library creation used the immunoSEQ multiplex PCR assay. This immuneACCESS table, as held by TCRdb, lists in-frame sequences with V and J called but not all clones. Of the missing ones, under half trace to an unresolved V gene in checked studies; the others have no known cause. This sample holds around 80,000 clones; roughly 83% were observed only once. The top ten constitute roughly 6.6% of the sample. The sequencing here drew on CD4+ or CD8+ T cells sorted from blood, taken in a trial of the OX40 agonist ivuxolimab. Every receptor here comes from an adult with an advanced solid tumor such as melanoma, head and neck, liver or kidney cancer.

This CDR3 is CASSDLQGVGGNEQFF. CDR3 nucleotide sequence: TGCGCCAGCAGTGACCTCCAGGGGGTGGGGGGCAATGAGCAGTTCTTC. The gene calls are TRBV10-1 and TRBJ2-1, with D possibly TRBD1 on 7 matching bases. The V and J ends lost 3 bases and 6 bases respectively, with 18 bases between them. This CDR3 comprises 16 residues. CDR1 and CDR2 from the germline V gene are WNHNN and SYGVQD (reference sequence).

The chain has TRBV6-5 and TRBJ1-2; no clear D. V was clipped by 6 bases and J by 1 base, with 6 bases between them. The CDR3 covers 12 residues. Germline V gene lookup returns CDR1 MNHEY and CDR2 SVGAGI. CDR3 loop: CASSNFNYGYTF. For the CDR3, the DNA is TGTGCCAGCAGCAACTTTAACTATGGCTACACCTTC.

V usage is TRBV6-1 and J usage is TRBJ2-5; 9 nucleotides agree with TRBD1. The trim removed 8 bases at V and 4 bases at J, leaving 5 bases unmatched. Germline V gives CDR1 MNHNS, CDR2 SASEGT. The CDR3 sequence is 13 residues long. The CDR3 DNA is TGTGCCAGCCGGGACAGGGTGCCAGAGACCCAGTACTTC. Encoded protein: CASRDRVPETQYF.